Listed below are T cell receptor beta chains from one sample, sequenced in a study of blood T cell repertoires in COVID-19. Measured with immunoSEQ multiplex PCR; TCRdb has only the in-frame clones, and not every one. This sample carries approximately 200,000 clones, about 93% of them seen once, and the ten largest clones take 0.6% to 0.9%. The sequenced material came from peripheral blood. These receptors came from a man aged 30 to 45 with COVID-19, enrolled during active disease. Both conserved end residues are part of each CDR3. D genes are given only for firm matches. Clone size is shown for a subset of rows, as once, few, many or a class of expanded clone.

D	V	size	J	DNA	CDR3
TRBD1	TRBV7-3	-	TRBJ2-2	TGTGCCAGCAGCTCGCGGACAGGGAACACCGGGGAGCTGTTTTTT	CASSSRTGNTGELFF
TRBD2	TRBV6-5	-	TRBJ2-5	TGTGCCAGCAGTATTAGCGGGGGATACCAAGAGACCCAGTACTTC	CASSISGGYQETQYF
-	TRBV5-4	-	TRBJ1-1	TGTGCCAGCAGCTTACAGGGTGCGGGCACTGAAGCTTTCTTT	CASSLQGAGTEAFF
-	TRBV30	-	TRBJ1-5	TGTGCCTGGAGTGTAAGGGGCCGGTCCCAGCATTTT	CAWSVRGRSQHF
TRBD1	TRBV6-5	-	TRBJ1-2	TGTGCCAGCAGTTGGGGACAGGGGGCTGGCTACACCTTC	CASSWGQGAGYTF
TRBD1	TRBV10-3	-	TRBJ1-6	TGTGCCATCAGTCGACAGGGTTTGGTGTCTGATAATTCACCCCTCCACTTT	CAISRQGLVSDNSPLHF
-	TRBV6-1	-	TRBJ1-3	TGTGCCAGCAGTGAATATCGGGGGAGCCCTGGAAACACCATATATTTT	CASSEYRGSPGNTIYF
TRBD1	TRBV19	-	TRBJ1-2	TGTGCCAGTAGTGAAGGACAGGGTCCCTATGGCTACACCTTC	CASSEGQGPYGYTF
TRBD1	TRBV14	-	TRBJ2-7	TGTGCCAGCAGCCAAGACCCTGTCCCGACAGGGGAGCAGTACTTC	CASSQDPVPTGEQYF
-	TRBV29-1	-	TRBJ2-7	TGCAGCGTAGGGACAAGTCTTACCTACGAGCAGTACTTC	CSVGTSLTYEQYF
TRBD1	TRBV30	-	TRBJ1-2	TGTGCCTGGAGTGTTAGGGGGCTCCCCTTAGCTAACTATGGCTACACCTTC	CAWSVRGLPLANYGYTF
-	TRBV12-3/TRBV12-4	-	TRBJ2-3	TGTGCCAGCAGGCGGGGCACAGATACGCAGTATTTT	CASRRGTDTQYF
-	TRBV19	-	TRBJ2-7	TGTGCCAGACTCACGCAGGGAACCTACGAGCAGTACTTC	CARLTQGTYEQYF
-	TRBV27	-	TRBJ2-2	TGTGCCAGCAGTCCGCGGGGCGCGAACACCGGGGAGCTGTTTTTT	CASSPRGANTGELFF
-	TRBV20-1	-	TRBJ1-1	TGCAGTGTCCCCGGGGTCACTGAAGCTTTCTTT	CSVPGVTEAFF
TRBD1	TRBV27	-	TRBJ1-5	TGTGCCAGCAGTGACAGGGGGCTAGTGGGTCAGCCCCAGCATTTT	CASSDRGLVGQPQHF
TRBD1	TRBV29-1	-	TRBJ2-1	TGCAGCGCCGAAGACAGGGGGTCTTACAATGAGCAGTTCTTC	CSAEDRGSYNEQFF
-	TRBV3-1/TRBV3-2	once	TRBJ2-1	TGTGCCAGCAGCCAAGGTGGGCAGGGCTCGGGTGAGCAGTTCTTC	CASSQGGQGSGEQFF
-	TRBV3-1/TRBV3-2	-	TRBJ1-2	TGTGCCAGCAGCCCCCGGGGGGGACTGGGCTACACCTTC	CASSPRGGLGYTF
-	TRBV3-1/TRBV3-2	-	TRBJ1-5	TGTGCCAGCAGCCAGACAGCCAATCAGCCCCAGCATTTT	CASSQTANQPQHF
TRBD1	TRBV7-9	-	TRBJ2-3	TGTGCCAGCAGCTTAGTCGGGACAGGATTCACAGATACGCAGTATTTT	CASSLVGTGFTDTQYF
-	TRBV29-1	once	TRBJ1-5	TGCAGCGTTGCTGGGGGGTATAGCAATCAGCCCCAGCATTTT	CSVAGGYSNQPQHF
-	TRBV18	-	TRBJ2-3	TGTGCCAGCTCACCTGAGGAACATTCCACTAGCACAGATACGCAGTATTTT	CASSPEEHSTSTDTQYF
-	TRBV19	-	TRBJ1-5	TGTGCCAGTAGTATAGACAGGGGAAGCAATCAGCCCCAGCATTTT	CASSIDRGSNQPQHF
-	TRBV6-1	-	TRBJ1-5	TGTGCCAGCAGTGAAGACCGAGAGGTTAGGCAGCCCCAGCATTTT	CASSEDREVRQPQHF
TRBD1	TRBV6-4	-	TRBJ2-3	TGTGCCAGCAGTGATCAACAGGGGGCTGGCACAGATACGCAGTATTTT	CASSDQQGAGTDTQYF
-	TRBV11-2	few	TRBJ1-1	TGTGCCAGCAGCTTAGGAGCGAACACTGAAGCTTTCTTT	CASSLGANTEAFF
TRBD1	TRBV14	-	TRBJ1-1	TGTGCCAGCAGCCACCCCACAGGGGGAGGGGGCATGAACACTGAAGCTTTCTTT	CASSHPTGGGGMNTEAFF
-	TRBV7-2	-	TRBJ2-1	TGTGCCAGCAGCCCCTTCGGTCGGGGTAGCTCCTACAATGAGCAGTTCTTC	CASSPFGRGSSYNEQFF
TRBD1	TRBV7-2	-	TRBJ1-3	TGTGCCAGCAGCTTAGGGGCAGGGGGCTCTGGAAACACCATATATTTT	CASSLGAGGSGNTIYF
TRBD1	TRBV25-1	-	TRBJ1-1	TGTGCCAGCGGACCCAGGGGGCTCGCTGAAGCTTTCTTT	CASGPRGLAEAFF
-	TRBV12-5	-	TRBJ1-3	TGTGCTAGTGGTTTGGTACGAGGCGACGGAAACACCATATATTTT	CASGLVRGDGNTIYF
-	TRBV9	once	TRBJ1-5	TGTGCCAGCAGCGTAGGGAGGTCGGATCAGCCCCAGCATTTT	CASSVGRSDQPQHF
TRBD1	TRBV19	-	TRBJ1-2	TGTGCCAGTAGTTCATTGGACAGGGGCGACTATGGCTACACCTTC	CASSSLDRGDYGYTF
-	TRBV27	-	TRBJ2-2	TGTGCCAGCAGTTTTGGGCAGGCGAACACCGGGGAGCTGTTTTTT	CASSFGQANTGELFF
TRBD2	TRBV9	-	TRBJ2-2	TGTGCCAGCAGCGCCCTAGCGGGGGGTCTAACAAACGGGGAGCTGTTTTTT	CASSALAGGLTNGELFF
TRBD1	TRBV19	-	TRBJ1-2	TGTGCCACCGCTAACCAAGACAGGGGAAGGTTGGACTATGGCTACACCTTC	CATANQDRGRLDYGYTF
-	TRBV6-5	-	TRBJ2-1	TGTGCCAGCAGTTACTCGAGTATCGCTAGAATCGATGAGCAGTTCTTC	CASSYSSIARIDEQFF
-	TRBV9	-	TRBJ1-2	TGTGCCAGCAGCGTAGCTGAGGTGGATAACTATGGCTACACCTTC	CASSVAEVDNYGYTF
-	TRBV15	-	TRBJ1-4	TGTGCCACCGCGCAAGGGGGAAATGAAAAACTGTTTTTT	CATAQGGNEKLFF
TRBD1	TRBV19	-	TRBJ1-1	TGTGCCAGTAGTATAGGGACAGGGGGCTTAAGTGAAGCTTTCTTT	CASSIGTGGLSEAFF
TRBD2	TRBV5-5	-	TRBJ2-5	TGTGCCAGCAGCACACTAGCGGGGGGATCCCAAGAGACCCAGTACTTC	CASSTLAGGSQETQYF
TRBD1	TRBV18	few	TRBJ1-2	TGTGCCAGCTCACTTATGATCGGGACAGGGTACGGCTACACCTTC	CASSLMIGTGYGYTF
TRBD1	TRBV11-2	-	TRBJ1-1	TGTGCCAGCACCAAAGGGGGCCCATTGAACACTGAAGCTTTCTTT	CASTKGGPLNTEAFF
TRBD2	TRBV29-1	-	TRBJ2-2	TGCAGCGTGCCTGCCGGGACTAATGAATTGGCCGGGGAGCTGTTTTTT	CSVPAGTNELAGELFF
TRBD1	TRBV4-1	once	TRBJ1-5	TGCGCCAGCAGCCAAGAAGAGAATTTGCAGGGACAGGGGGCGAGCAATCAGCCCCAGCATTTT	CASSQEENLQGQGASNQPQHF
-	TRBV12-3/TRBV12-4	-	TRBJ1-2	TGTGCCAGCAGTCCGGGACACCTCTATGGCTACACCTTC	CASSPGHLYGYTF
-	TRBV21-1	-	TRBJ1-5	TGTGCCAGCAGCCGGACAGGGCTTCATCAGCCCCAGCATTTT	CASSRTGLHQPQHF
TRBD2	TRBV5-6	-	TRBJ2-3	TGTGCCAGCACCGCCGGGGGGTCAGATACGCAGTATTTT	CASTAGGSDTQYF
TRBD1	TRBV5-5	-	TRBJ1-6	TGTGCCAGCAGCTTTTCTGACAGGGGCGAATCACCCCTCCACTTT	CASSFSDRGESPLHF
TRBD1	TRBV7-6	-	TRBJ2-2	TGTGCCAGCAGCCCAAAGAGGTACAGGGGGAAGAACACCGGGGAGCTGTTTTTT	CASSPKRYRGKNTGELFF
TRBD1	TRBV3-1/TRBV3-2	-	TRBJ2-5	TGTGCCAGCAGCCACAGGGGGCAGGGTGCCGGAGAGACCCAGTACTTC	CASSHRGQGAGETQYF
-	TRBV18	-	TRBJ1-1	TGTGCCAGCTCCCCGGGACAAGGCACTGAAGCTTTCTTT	CASSPGQGTEAFF
-	TRBV2	-	TRBJ1-1	TGTGCCAGCAGTGAACGACAGAACACTGAAGCTTTCTTT	CASSERQNTEAFF
TRBD1	TRBV19	-	TRBJ1-5	TGTGCCAGTAGGAGAATCGGGACAGTAAATCAGCCCCAGCATTTT	CASRRIGTVNQPQHF
-	TRBV7-9	-	TRBJ2-7	TGTGCCAGCAGCCGCCAGGATTCCGAGCAGTACTTC	CASSRQDSEQYF
TRBD1	TRBV15	-	TRBJ1-4	TGTGCCACCAGCAGATCGGGGACAGGCGAGAATGAAAAACTGTTTTTT	CATSRSGTGENEKLFF
-	TRBV2	-	TRBJ2-3	TGTGCCAGCAGCGCTAGCAGTAGCACAGATACGCAGTATTTT	CASSASSSTDTQYF